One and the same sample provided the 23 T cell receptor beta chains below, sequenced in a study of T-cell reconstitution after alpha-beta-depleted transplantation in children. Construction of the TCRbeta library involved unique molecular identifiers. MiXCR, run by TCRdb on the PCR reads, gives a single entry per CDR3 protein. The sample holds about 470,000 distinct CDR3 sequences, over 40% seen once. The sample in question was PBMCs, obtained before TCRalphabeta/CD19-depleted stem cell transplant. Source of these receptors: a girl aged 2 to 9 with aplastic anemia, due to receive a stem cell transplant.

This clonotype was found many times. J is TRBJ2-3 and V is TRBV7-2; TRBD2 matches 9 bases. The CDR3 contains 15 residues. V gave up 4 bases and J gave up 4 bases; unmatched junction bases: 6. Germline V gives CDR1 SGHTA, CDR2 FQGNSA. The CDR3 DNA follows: TGTGCCAGCAGCTCCGCGGGAGGGAGGGCAGATACGCAGTATTTT. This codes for CASSSAGGRADTQYF. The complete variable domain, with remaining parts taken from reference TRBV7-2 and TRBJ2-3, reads GAGVSQSPSNKVTEKGKDVELRCDPISGHTALYWYRQSLGQGLEFLIYFQGNSAPDKSGLPSDRFSAERTGGSVSTLTIQRTQQEDSAVYLCASSSAGGRADTQYFGPGTRLTVL.

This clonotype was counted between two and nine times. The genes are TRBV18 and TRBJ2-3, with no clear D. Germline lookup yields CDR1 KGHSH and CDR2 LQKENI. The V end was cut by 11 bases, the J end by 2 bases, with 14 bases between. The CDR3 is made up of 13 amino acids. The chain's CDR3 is CASLSAPTDTQYF. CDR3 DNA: TGTGCCTCACTTTCGGCGCCCACAGATACGCAGTATTTT.

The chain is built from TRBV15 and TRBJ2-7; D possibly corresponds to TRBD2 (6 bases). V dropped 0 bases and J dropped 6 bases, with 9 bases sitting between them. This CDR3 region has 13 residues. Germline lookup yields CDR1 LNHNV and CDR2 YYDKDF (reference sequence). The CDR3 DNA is TGTGCCACCAGCAGAGATGCGGGGTCCGAGCAGTACTTC. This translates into CATSRDAGSEQYF. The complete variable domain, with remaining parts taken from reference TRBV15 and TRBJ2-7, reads DAMVIQNPRYQVTQFGKPVTLSCSQTLNHNVMYWYQQKSSQAPKLLFHYYDKDFNNEADTPDNFQSRRPNTSFCFLDIRSPGLGDTAMYLCATSRDAGSEQYFGPGTRLTVT.

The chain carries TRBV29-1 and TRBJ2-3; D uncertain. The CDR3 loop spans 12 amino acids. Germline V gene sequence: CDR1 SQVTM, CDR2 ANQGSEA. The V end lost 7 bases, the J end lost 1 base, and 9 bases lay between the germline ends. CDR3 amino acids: CSAGERTDTQYF. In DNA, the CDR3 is TGCAGCGCTGGGGAACGCACAGATACGCAGTATTTT.

The CDR3 nucleotides read TGCAGCGTTTATGGGACGGATTACTACGAGCAGTACTTC. Protein sequence: CSVYGTDYYEQYF. The chain is built from TRBV29-1 and TRBJ2-7; D may match TRBD1 or TRBD2 (5 bases each). Germline V lookup: CDR1 SQVTM, CDR2 ANQGSEA. V shed 5 bases and J shed 3 bases, with 14 bases lying between them. The CDR3 is 13 amino acids.

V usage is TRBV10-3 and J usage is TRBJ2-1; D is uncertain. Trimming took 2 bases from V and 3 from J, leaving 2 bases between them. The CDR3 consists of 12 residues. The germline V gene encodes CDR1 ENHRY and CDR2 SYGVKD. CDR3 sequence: CAISENYNEQFF. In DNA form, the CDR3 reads TGTGCCATCAGTGAGAACTACAATGAGCAGTTCTTC.

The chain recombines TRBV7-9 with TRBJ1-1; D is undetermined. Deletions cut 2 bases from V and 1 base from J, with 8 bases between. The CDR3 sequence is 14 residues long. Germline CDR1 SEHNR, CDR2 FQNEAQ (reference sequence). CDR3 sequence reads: CASSLLQENTEAFF. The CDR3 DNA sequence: TGTGCCAGCAGCTTACTGCAGGAGAACACTGAAGCTTTCTTT.

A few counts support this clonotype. CDR3 sequence reads: CASSFGGVSGANVLTF. The CDR3 DNA sequence: TGTGCCAGCAGCTTCGGGGGAGTTTCGGGGGCCAACGTCCTGACTTTC. This chain joins TRBV7-6 and TRBJ2-6; tentatively, D is TRBD2 (6 bases). There are 16 residues in the CDR3. Trimming left V 3 bases short and J 4 bases short, with 13 bases between. Germline V gene lookup returns CDR1 SGHVS and CDR2 FNYEAQ.

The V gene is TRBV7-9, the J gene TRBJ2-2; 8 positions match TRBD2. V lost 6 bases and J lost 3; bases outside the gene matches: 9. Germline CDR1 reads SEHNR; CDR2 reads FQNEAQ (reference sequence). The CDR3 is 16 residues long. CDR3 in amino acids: CASRIQGLEHTGELFF. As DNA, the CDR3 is TGTGCCAGCAGAATCCAGGGACTAGAACACACCGGGGAGCTGTTTTTT.

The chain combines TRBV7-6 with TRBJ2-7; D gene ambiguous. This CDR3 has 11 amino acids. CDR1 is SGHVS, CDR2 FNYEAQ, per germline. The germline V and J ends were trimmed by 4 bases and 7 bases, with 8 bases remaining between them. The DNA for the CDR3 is TGTGCCAGCAGCTCGGTCGGGGAGCAGTACTTC. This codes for CASSSVGEQYF.

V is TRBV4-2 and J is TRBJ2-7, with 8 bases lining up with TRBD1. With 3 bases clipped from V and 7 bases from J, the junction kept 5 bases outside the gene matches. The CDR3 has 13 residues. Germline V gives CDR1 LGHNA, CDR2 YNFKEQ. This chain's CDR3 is CASSHQTGEEQYF. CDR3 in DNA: TGTGCCAGCAGCCATCAGACAGGGGAGGAGCAGTACTTC.

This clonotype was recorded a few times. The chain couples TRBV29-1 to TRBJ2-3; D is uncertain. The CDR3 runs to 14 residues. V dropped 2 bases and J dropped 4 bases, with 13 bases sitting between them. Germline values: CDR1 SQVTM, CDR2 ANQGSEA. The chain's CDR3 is CSVEMGKVADTQYF. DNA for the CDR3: TGCAGCGTTGAAATGGGGAAGGTCGCAGATACGCAGTATTTT.

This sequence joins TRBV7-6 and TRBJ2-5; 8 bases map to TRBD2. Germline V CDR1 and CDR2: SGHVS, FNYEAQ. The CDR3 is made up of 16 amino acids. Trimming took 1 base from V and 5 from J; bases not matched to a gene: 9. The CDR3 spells CASSLVASGSGETQYF. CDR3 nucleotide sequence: TGTGCCAGCAGCTTAGTGGCCAGCGGGAGCGGGGAGACCCAGTACTTC.

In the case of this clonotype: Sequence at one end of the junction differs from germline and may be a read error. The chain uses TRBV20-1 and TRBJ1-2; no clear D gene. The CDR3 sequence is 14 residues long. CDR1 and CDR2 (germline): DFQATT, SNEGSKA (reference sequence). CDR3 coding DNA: TGCAGTGCCAGAGCGGCGTTCCGAGGCTATGGCTACACCTTC. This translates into CSARAAFRGYGYTF.

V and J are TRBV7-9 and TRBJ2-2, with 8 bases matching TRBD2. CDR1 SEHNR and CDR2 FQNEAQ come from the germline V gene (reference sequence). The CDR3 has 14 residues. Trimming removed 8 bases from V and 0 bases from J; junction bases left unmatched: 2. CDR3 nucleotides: TGTGCCAGCGCGCGGGGGGCGAACACCGGGGAGCTGTTTTTT. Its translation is CASARGANTGELFF.

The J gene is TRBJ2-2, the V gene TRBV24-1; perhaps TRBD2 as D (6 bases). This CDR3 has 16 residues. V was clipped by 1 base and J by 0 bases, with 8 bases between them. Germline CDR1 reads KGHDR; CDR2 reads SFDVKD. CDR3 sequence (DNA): TGTGCCACCAGTGATTTTGGGGACTCGAACACCGGGGAGCTGTTTTTT. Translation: CATSDFGDSNTGELFF.

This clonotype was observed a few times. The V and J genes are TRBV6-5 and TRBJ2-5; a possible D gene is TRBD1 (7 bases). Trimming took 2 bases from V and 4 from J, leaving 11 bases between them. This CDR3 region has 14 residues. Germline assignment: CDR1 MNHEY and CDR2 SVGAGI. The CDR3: CASSYNRGGETQYF. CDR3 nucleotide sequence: TGTGCCAGCAGTTACAACAGGGGAGGAGAGACCCAGTACTTC.

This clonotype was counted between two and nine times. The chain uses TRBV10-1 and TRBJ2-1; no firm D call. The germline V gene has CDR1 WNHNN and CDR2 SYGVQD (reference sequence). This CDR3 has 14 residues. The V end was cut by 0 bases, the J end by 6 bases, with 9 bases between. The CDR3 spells CASSESTPLNEQFF. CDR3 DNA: TGCGCCAGCAGTGAGTCTACTCCCCTCAATGAGCAGTTCTTC.

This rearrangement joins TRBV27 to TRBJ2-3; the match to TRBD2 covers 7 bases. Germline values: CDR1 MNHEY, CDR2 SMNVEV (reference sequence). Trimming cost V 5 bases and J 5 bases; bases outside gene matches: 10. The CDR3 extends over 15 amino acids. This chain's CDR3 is CASSAWGGRGDTQYF. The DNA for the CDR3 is TGTGCCAGCAGTGCCTGGGGAGGGCGGGGAGATACGCAGTATTTT.

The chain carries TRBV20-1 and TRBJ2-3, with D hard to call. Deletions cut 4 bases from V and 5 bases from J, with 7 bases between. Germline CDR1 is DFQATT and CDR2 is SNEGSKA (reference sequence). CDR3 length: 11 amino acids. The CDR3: CSATNLDTQYF. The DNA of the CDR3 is TGCAGTGCTACAAACTTAGATACGCAGTATTTT.

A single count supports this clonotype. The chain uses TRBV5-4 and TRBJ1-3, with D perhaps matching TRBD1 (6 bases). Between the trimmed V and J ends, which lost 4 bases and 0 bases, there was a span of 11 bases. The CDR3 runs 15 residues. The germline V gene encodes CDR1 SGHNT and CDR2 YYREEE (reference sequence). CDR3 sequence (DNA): TGTGCCAGCAGCCCGGGGGGCGTCTCTGGAAACACCATATATTTT. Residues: CASSPGGVSGNTIYF.

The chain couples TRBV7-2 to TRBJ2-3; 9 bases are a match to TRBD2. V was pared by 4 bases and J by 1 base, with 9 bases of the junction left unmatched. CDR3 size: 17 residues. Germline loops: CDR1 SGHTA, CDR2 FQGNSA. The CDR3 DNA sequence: TGTGCCAGCAGCTCCAGCCTAGCGGGGTCCCGCACAGATACGCAGTATTTT. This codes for CASSSSLAGSRTDTQYF.

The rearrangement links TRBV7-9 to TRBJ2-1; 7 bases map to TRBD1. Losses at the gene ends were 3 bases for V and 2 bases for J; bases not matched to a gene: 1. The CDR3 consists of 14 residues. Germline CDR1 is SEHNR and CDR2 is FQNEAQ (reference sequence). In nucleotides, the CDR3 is TGTGCCAGCAGCTTGCAGGGGGCCTACAATGAGCAGTTCTTC. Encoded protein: CASSLQGAYNEQFF.